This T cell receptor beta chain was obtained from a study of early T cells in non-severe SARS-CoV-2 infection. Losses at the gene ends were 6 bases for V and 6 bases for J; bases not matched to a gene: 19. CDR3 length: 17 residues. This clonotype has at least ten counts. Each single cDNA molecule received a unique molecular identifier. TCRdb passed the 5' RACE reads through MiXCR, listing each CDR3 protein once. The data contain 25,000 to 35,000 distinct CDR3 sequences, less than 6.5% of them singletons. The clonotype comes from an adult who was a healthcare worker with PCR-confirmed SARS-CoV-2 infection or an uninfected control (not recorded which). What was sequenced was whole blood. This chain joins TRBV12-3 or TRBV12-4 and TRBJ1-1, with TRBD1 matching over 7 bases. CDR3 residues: CASSPTFFLTGIAEAFF. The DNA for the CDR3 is TGTGCCAGCAGCCCGACTTTCTTCTTGACAGGGATCGCTGAAGCTTTCTTT.